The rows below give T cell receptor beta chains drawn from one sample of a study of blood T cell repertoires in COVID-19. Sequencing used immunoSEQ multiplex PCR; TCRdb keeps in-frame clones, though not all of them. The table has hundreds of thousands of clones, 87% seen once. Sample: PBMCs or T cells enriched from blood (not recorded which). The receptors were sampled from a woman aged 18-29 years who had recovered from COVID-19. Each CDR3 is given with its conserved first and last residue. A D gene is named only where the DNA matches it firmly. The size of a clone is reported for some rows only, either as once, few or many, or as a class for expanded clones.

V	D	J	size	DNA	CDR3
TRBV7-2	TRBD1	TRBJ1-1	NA	TGTGCCAGCAGCTTTCCCCCCGCCAGTGACAGGGGGACTGAAGCTTTCTTT	CASSFPPASDRGTEAFF
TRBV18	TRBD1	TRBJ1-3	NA	TGTGCCAGCTCACCACCACAGGGACAGCGGGCTGGAAACACCATATATTTT	CASSPPQGQRAGNTIYF
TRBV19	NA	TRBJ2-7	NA	TGTGCCAGTAGTTTTAATCCGTATGAAACCTCCAGCGAGCAGTACTTC	CASSFNPYETSSEQYF
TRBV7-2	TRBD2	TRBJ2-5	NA	TGTGCCAGCAGCTTAACGGGGGGGCTCTGGGAGACCCAGTACTTC	CASSLTGGLWETQYF
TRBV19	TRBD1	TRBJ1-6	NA	TGTGCCAGTAGTATGGACAGGCCGAGCTCCTATAATTCACCCCTCCACTTT	CASSMDRPSSYNSPLHF
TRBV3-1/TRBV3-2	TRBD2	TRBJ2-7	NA	TGTGCCAGCAGCCAAGATCTAGCGGGGGGGTCCTACGAGCAGTACTTC	CASSQDLAGGSYEQYF
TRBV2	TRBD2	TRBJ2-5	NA	TGTGCCAGCAGTGCGTTAGCGGGGGGCGTGGAGACCCAGTACTTC	CASSALAGGVETQYF
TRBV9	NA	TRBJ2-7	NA	TGTGCCAGCAGCGTAGAGGGGGACCCCTCCTACGAGCAGTACTTC	CASSVEGDPSYEQYF
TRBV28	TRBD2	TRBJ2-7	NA	TGTGCCAGCAGTTTAAGTGGCGGGAGTAGCGAGCAGTACTTC	CASSLSGGSSEQYF
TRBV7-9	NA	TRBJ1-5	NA	TGTGCCAGCAGTCGTGGCAATCAGCCCCAGCATTTT	CASSRGNQPQHF
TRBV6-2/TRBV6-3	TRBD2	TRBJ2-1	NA	TGTGCCAGCAGTCTAGCGGGTCTCGTTCAAAATGAGCAGTTCTTC	CASSLAGLVQNEQFF
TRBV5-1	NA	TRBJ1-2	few	TGCGCCAGCAGCTTGGCCCAGGGTTCTACCGGCTACACCTTC	CASSLAQGSTGYTF
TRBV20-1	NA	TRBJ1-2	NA	TGCAGTGCTAGAGGGCGGAATGGCTACACCTTC	CSARGRNGYTF
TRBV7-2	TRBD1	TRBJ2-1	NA	TGTGCCAGCAGCTTAGTGGGACAGGGTTCCAATGAGCAGTTCTTC	CASSLVGQGSNEQFF
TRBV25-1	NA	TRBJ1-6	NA	TGTGCCAGCAGTGAATCAGGCCAGGTTGAGAATTCACCCCTCCACTTT	CASSESGQVENSPLHF
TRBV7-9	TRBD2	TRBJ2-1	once	TGTGCCAGCAGCTTAGGAGGGGCTGGTCTAGCGGGATTCACTGAGCAGTTCTTC	CASSLGGAGLAGFTEQFF
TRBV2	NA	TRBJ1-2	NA	TGTGCCAGCCGTTTAAATTCGGGGGTATCAGGGGGCTACACCTTC	CASRLNSGVSGGYTF
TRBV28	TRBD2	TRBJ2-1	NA	TGTGCCAGCAGTTTAGGGAGGGTTGAGCAGTTCTTC	CASSLGRVEQFF
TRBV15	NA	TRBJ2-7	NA	TGTGCCACCAGCAGAGATGGGGGAGGGGGTATCTCCCACGAGCAGTACTTC	CATSRDGGGGISHEQYF
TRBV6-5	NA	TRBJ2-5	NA	TGTGCCAGCAGTTACCTCGGGAGCCCAGAGACCCAGTACTTC	CASSYLGSPETQYF
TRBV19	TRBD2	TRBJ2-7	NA	TGTGCCAGTAGTATTTCTCGGGGGGACGAGCAGTACTTC	CASSISRGDEQYF
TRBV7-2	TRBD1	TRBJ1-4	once	TGTGCCAGCAGCTCGGACAGGGGATCGGAAAAACTGTTTTTT	CASSSDRGSEKLFF
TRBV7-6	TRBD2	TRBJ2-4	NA	TGTGCCAGCAGCCCAGATGCGGGAGGCAAAAACATTCAGTACTTC	CASSPDAGGKNIQYF
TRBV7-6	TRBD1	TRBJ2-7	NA	TGTGCCAGCAGCTTAGACTACAGGGGGCAGGACGAGCAGTACTTC	CASSLDYRGQDEQYF
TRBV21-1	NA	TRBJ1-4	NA	TGTGCCAGCAGCAAAACGTACAGGGACCCCGCTCCATCAACTAATGAAAAACTGTTTTTT	CASSKTYRDPAPSTNEKLFF
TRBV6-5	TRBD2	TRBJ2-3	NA	TGTGCCACCGAGACTAGCGGGGGCACAGATACGCAGTATTTT	CATETSGGTDTQYF
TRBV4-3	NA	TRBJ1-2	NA	TGCGCCAGCAGCCAAGATCGGCAGGGCGGCTATGGCTACACCTTC	CASSQDRQGGYGYTF
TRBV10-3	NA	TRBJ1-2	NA	TGTGCCATCAGTGATTCGAGAGACAGCCCCTATGGCTACACCTTC	CAISDSRDSPYGYTF
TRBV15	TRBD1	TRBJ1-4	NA	TGTGCCACCAGCAGAGTCCGGGACAGGGAGATTTTT	CATSRVRDREIF
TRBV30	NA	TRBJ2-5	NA	TGTGCCTGGAGTTTCGGGCCGGGGAGCCAGTACTTC	CAWSFGPGSQYF
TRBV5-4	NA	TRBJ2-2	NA	TGTGCCAGCAGCGCGGGGCAACTAAACACCGGGGAGCTGTTTTTT	CASSAGQLNTGELFF
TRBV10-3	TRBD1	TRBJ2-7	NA	TGTGCCATCAGTGAGCGTACTGGACAGGGTGGATACTTC	CAISERTGQGGYF
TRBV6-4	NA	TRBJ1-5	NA	TGTGCCAGCAGTGAGGGGGCCAATCAGCCCCAGCATTTT	CASSEGANQPQHF
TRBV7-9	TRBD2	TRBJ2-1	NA	TGTGCCAGCAGAGAAACAGCGGGGATTACCTACAATGAGCAGTTCTTC	CASRETAGITYNEQFF
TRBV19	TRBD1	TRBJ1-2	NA	TGTGCCAGTAGTCAGACAGGGTATGGCTACACCTTC	CASSQTGYGYTF
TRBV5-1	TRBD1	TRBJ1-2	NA	TGCGCCAGCAGCTTGCGGGACAGGGCCTATGGCTACACCTTC	CASSLRDRAYGYTF
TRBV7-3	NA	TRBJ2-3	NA	TGTGCCAGCAGCTTAAACCCTGACAGTTCTAGCACAGATACGCAGTATTTT	CASSLNPDSSSTDTQYF
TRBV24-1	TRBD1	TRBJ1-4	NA	TGTGCCACCAGTGATCCCGGACAGGGCGAAAAACTGTTTTTT	CATSDPGQGEKLFF
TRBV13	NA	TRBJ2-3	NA	TGTGCCAGCAGCCAAAGGGGGTACACAGATACGCAGTATTTT	CASSQRGYTDTQYF
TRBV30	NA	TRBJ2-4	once	TGTGCCTGGAGTACGGGACTAGCCAAAAACATTCAGTACTTC	CAWSTGLAKNIQYF
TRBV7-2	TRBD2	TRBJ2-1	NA	TGTGCCAGCAGCTCCCGGACTAGCGGGAGCTTCACTGAGCAGTTCTTC	CASSSRTSGSFTEQFF
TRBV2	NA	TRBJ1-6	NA	TGTGCCAGCACCGAAGGGGGTTGGGGTTCACCCCTCCACTTT	CASTEGGWGSPLHF
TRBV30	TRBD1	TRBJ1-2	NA	TGTGCCTGGAGTGTTGGTCCAGGGGGCAATGGCTACACCTTC	CAWSVGPGGNGYTF
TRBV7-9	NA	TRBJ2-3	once	TGTGCCAGCAGCCTATCCGGAGCTTCAGATACGCAGTATTTT	CASSLSGASDTQYF
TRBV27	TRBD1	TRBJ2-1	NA	TGTGCCAGCAGTATGGGACAGGAGCAGTTCTTC	CASSMGQEQFF
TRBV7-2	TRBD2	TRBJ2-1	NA	TGTGCCAGCAGCTTCCTACCGAGTGGGGACTATCGTAACAATGAGCAGTTCTTC	CASSFLPSGDYRNNEQFF
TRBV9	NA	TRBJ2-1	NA	TGTGCCAGCAGCGTCTTGTCTAGTGAGCAGTTCTTC	CASSVLSSEQFF
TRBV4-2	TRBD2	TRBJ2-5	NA	TGTGCCAGCAGCCAAGACGCAACGGGAGGGCCGGCAGATTATCTGGAGACCCAGTACTTC	CASSQDATGGPADYLETQYF
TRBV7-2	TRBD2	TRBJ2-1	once	TGTGCCAGCAGGTTAGCGGGAGCTAGGGTGGGAGTCTTC	CASRLAGARVGVF
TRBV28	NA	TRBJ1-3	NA	TGTGCCAGCAGCACTTCTGGAAACACCATATATTTT	CASSTSGNTIYF
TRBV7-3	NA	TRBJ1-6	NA	TGTGCCAGCAGCTTAAGGGCAGATAATTCACCCCTCCACTTT	CASSLRADNSPLHF
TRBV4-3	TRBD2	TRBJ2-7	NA	TGCGCCAGCAGCCAAGTAAGGACTAGCGGAGCCTACGAGCAGTACTTC	CASSQVRTSGAYEQYF
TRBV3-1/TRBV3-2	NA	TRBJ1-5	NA	TGTGCCAGCAGCCTGGTCCCCGGGGAGGATCAGCCCCAGCATTTT	CASSLVPGEDQPQHF
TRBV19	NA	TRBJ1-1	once	TGTGCCAGTAGTCCCCCAGGGAACACTGAAGCTTTCTTT	CASSPPGNTEAFF